This TCR beta chain stems from a study of blood T cell repertoires in COVID-19. Study overall: Recovered status applied to Cohort 3 donors who had two consecutive negative PCRs. It also applied to those with clearance or with symptom resolution. Specimens from acute and convalescent COVID-19 originated in the United States, Italy and Spain.

Sequenced by immunoSEQ multiplex PCR; TCRdb stores in-frame clones only, minus some. The data hold 250,000 to 350,000 clones, with about 88% observed a single time. Self-reported history from a screening survey and questionnaire set each donor's cohort. Per the germline V gene, CDR1 is MDHEN and CDR2 is SYDVKM. V was trimmed by 7 bases and J by 7 bases, leaving 16 bases between them. CDR3 length equals 13 residues. The sequenced sample was PBMCs or T cells enriched from blood (not recorded which). The V call is TRBV28, the J call TRBJ2-5; the D gene is possibly TRBD1 (5 bases). This sequence was found in a woman in her fifties or sixties in a cohort exposed to, infected with or recovered from COVID-19 (not recorded which). CDR3 loop: CASTPQGYRTQYF. CDR3 coding DNA: TGTGCCAGCACCCCGCAGGGTTATCGGACCCAGTACTTC. Looking up the rest from reference TRBV28 and TRBJ2-5 gives the full variable domain: DVKVTQSSRYLVKRTGEKVFLECVQDMDHENMFWYRQDPGLGLRLIYFSYDVKMKEKGDIPEGYSVSREKKERFSLILESASTNQTSMYLCASTPQGYRTQYFGPGTRLLVL.